The 7 T cell receptor beta chains listed next were all sequenced from one sample in a study of T-cell memory formation after mild COVID-19 (dated by TCRdb to the early 2020s). Library creation used 5' RACE. Reads for this sample came from an Illumina NovaSeq 6000. TCRdb reprocessed the public reads (quality trimming at Q25 with fastp, clone calling with MiXCR) and kept in-frame beta chains. Rows with a matching CDR3 protein are joined into one entry that keeps the most common DNA and genes. Across this sample there are hundreds of thousands of distinct CDR3 sequences, with roughly 15% seen only once. The ten top clones hold 20% to 25% of the sample. The material sequenced was PBMCs or a T cell subset sorted from them (not recorded which). The receptors shown here come from a young man who had mild COVID-19 (a few samples of this study predate the infection). The sample titles of this study are shuffled in the database, so cell type and time point are left out; the donor was told from shared clones.

This clonotype was counted once. The chain is built from TRBV5-1 and TRBJ1-4, with 8 bases aligning to TRBD1. The CDR3 has 15 amino acids. J lost 6 bases, V lost 4 bases, and 8 bases had no gene match. Germline V gives CDR1 SGHRS, CDR2 YFSETQ. CDR3 sequence (DNA): TGCGCCAGCAGCCCCCAGGGGGCGTTGGATGAAAAACTGTTTTTT. As protein: CASSPQGALDEKLFF.

This chain connects TRBV6-2 or TRBV6-3 to TRBJ2-5; D gene uncertain. CDR3 length: 14 amino acids. Deletions cut 2 bases from V and 7 bases from J, with 14 bases between. CDR1 is MNHEY and CDR2 is SVGEGT in the germline V gene. CDR3 sequence (DNA): TGTGCCAGCAGTTACAAAGCCGGTATAGTGACCCAGTACTTC. Its protein product is CASSYKAGIVTQYF.

The chain recombines TRBV14 with TRBJ2-2; TRBD2 aligns across 7 bases. The CDR3 loop spans 14 amino acids. The V gene end was trimmed by 4 bases and the J gene end by 4 bases; junction bases not matched to a gene: 3. CDR1 is SGHDN and CDR2 is FVKESK in the germline V gene. The chain's CDR3 is CASSRAGSTGELFF. CDR3 nucleotides: TGTGCCAGCAGCCGAGCGGGGAGCACCGGGGAGCTGTTTTTT.

This chain connects TRBV6-2 or TRBV6-3 to TRBJ2-2; D uncertain. Looked up from germline, CDR1 is MNHEY and CDR2 is SVGEGT. V was pared by 2 bases and J by 11 bases, with 12 bases between. This CDR3 has 13 residues. CDR3 loop: CASSYPAGQELFF. The CDR3 DNA reads TGTGCCAGCAGTTACCCTGCAGGCCAAGAGCTGTTTTTT.

This chain uses TRBV20-1 with TRBJ1-4; 8 nucleotides line up with TRBD1. Germline-derived CDR1 and CDR2 are DFQATT and SNEGSKA (reference sequence). V shed 5 bases and J 6 bases; nucleotides not matched to a gene: 5. The CDR3 spans 13 residues. The CDR3 reads CSALTGVDEKLFF. CDR3 in DNA: TGCAGTGCTTTGACAGGGGTGGATGAAAAACTGTTTTTT.

This clonotype was detected many times. The chain uses TRBV7-3 and TRBJ2-7, with D possibly matching TRBD1 (5 bases). The V gene's germline CDR1 is SGHTA and CDR2 FQGTGA. The V end lost 4 bases, the J end lost 2 bases, and 12 bases lay between the germline ends. The CDR3 is 14 residues long. In DNA, the CDR3 is TGTGCCAGCAGCTCAGACAGTAACCCCTACGAGCAGTACTTC. This codes for CASSSDSNPYEQYF.

This clonotype showed up just a few times. The chain has TRBV27 and TRBJ1-2; 8 positions match TRBD1. V trimming: 1 base; J trimming: 2 bases; junction bases outside the gene matches: 3. Germline V gene data show CDR1 as MNHEY and CDR2 as SMNVEV (reference sequence). CDR3 length: 15 residues. The CDR3: CASSLYGTGNYGYTF. In DNA, the CDR3 is TGTGCCAGCAGTTTATATGGGACAGGCAACTATGGCTACACCTTC.